A selection of T cell receptor beta chains follows, all from one sample in a study of cytomegalovirus exposure and HLA in healthy donors. The protocol was immunoSEQ multiplex PCR, while the TCRdb copy is restricted to in-frame clones and leaves out a portion. The data show some 120,000 clones, with around 82% seen just once and around 1.2% held by the top ten. Material: PBMCs. The receptors stem from a man aged 50 to 59 in good health and CMV-seronegative. CDR3s leave out the opening cysteine and the closing phenylalanine or tryptophan.

J gene,V gene,CDR3 protein
TRBJ2-7,TRBV6-1,ASSELGDEQY
TRBJ1-2,TRBV5-1,ASSLGQGAIYGYT
TRBJ2-5,TRBV7-2,ASSPGPGPGGTQY
TRBJ2-1,TRBV18,ASSPRRDSYNEQF
TRBJ1-4,TRBV2,ASRFRGLDEKLF
TRBJ2-1,TRBV14,ASSPNSGLASLNEQF
TRBJ2-7,TRBV28,ASSFSGTGAHYEQY
TRBJ1-5,TRBV7-2,ASSETADQPQH
TRBJ2-1,TRBV5-1,ASSVASGRYNEQF
TRBJ1-2,TRBV14,ASSQEGVKNGYT
TRBJ2-3,TRBV9,ASSVAGGRVSTDTQY
TRBJ2-5,TRBV18,ASSPLPKETQY
TRBJ2-1,TRBV6-6,ASRRGFSYNEQF
TRBJ2-3,TRBV7-2,ASSLDRREYDTQY
TRBJ2-4,TRBV7-2,ASSLGTDIFQY
TRBJ2-7,TRBV27,ASSPSRTSGRVEQY
TRBJ2-2,TRBV2,ASSERGRVAGELF
TRBJ2-7,TRBV19,ASSTYGTSGTYEQY
TRBJ2-2,TRBV19,ASSISHTGELF
TRBJ2-2,TRBV5-4,ASSLVRDTHTGELF
TRBJ2-1,TRBV19,ASSKTGVIGNEQF
TRBJ2-1,TRBV6-4,ASSEGGYNEQF
TRBJ1-2,TRBV5-1,ASSLTGTNYGYT
TRBJ2-3,TRBV6-4,ASSDSGQGADTQY
TRBJ2-3,TRBV6-5,ASSYSRWGGTDTQY
TRBJ2-3,TRBV2,ASSKTLAGFPPGQY
TRBJ2-6,TRBV7-9,ASSFQNSGANVLT
TRBJ2-3,TRBV5-1,ASSLAGDPLDTQY
TRBJ2-5,TRBV5-4,ASSFGANQETQY
TRBJ2-1,TRBV14,ASSPIRTGVRF
TRBJ2-3,TRBV6-1,ASSEGQGAWTDTQY
TRBJ2-7,TRBV19,ASSMETGGYYEQY
TRBJ2-1,TRBV28,ASSLIRGEQF
TRBJ1-1,TRBV4-1,ASSQGRGTEAF
TRBJ1-1,TRBV6-1,ASSERKGYTEAF
TRBJ2-7,TRBV28,ASSPPSGTGAYEQY
TRBJ1-1,TRBV5-1,ASSWGDRSTEAF
TRBJ2-7,TRBV15,ATSRDLEGPYEQY
TRBJ1-1,TRBV6-5,ASSYSSELNTEAF